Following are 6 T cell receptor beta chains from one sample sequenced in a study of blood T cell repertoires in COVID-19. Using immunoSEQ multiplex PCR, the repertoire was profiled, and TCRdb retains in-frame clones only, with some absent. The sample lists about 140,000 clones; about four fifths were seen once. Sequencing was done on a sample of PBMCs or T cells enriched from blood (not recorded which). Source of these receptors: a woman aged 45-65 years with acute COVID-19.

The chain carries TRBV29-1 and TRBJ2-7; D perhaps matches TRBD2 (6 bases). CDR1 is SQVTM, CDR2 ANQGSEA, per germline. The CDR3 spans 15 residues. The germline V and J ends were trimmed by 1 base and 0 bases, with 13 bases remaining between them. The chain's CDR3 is CSVEVADTSSYEQYF. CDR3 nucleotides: TGCAGCGTTGAAGTAGCGGACACGAGCTCCTACGAGCAGTACTTC.

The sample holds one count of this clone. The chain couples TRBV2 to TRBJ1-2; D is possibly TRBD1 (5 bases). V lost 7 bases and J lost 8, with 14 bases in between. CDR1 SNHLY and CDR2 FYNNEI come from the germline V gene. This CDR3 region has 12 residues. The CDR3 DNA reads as TGTGCCAGCACAGCAGGGCTAAAAGGCTACACCTTC. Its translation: CASTAGLKGYTF.

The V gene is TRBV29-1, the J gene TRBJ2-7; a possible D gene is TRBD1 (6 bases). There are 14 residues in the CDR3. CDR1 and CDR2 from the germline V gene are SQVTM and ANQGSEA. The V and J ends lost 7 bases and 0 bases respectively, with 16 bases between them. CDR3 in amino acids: CSAKRQESSYEQYF. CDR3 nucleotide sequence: TGCAGCGCTAAGCGACAGGAGAGCTCCTACGAGCAGTACTTC.

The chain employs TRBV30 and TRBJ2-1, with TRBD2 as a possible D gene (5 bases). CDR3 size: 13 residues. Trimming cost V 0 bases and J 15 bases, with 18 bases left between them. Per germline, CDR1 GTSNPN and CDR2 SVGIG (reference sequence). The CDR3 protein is CAWSVAQDSRSFF. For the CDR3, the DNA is TGTGCCTGGAGTGTCGCCCAGGACTCGCGGTCGTTCTTC.

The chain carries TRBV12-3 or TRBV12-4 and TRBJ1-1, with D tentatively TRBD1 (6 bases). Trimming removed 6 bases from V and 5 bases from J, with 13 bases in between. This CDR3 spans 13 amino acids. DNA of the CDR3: TGTGCCAGCAGCGAGCTCAGGGGTACTGAAGCTTTCTTT. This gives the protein CASSELRGTEAFF.

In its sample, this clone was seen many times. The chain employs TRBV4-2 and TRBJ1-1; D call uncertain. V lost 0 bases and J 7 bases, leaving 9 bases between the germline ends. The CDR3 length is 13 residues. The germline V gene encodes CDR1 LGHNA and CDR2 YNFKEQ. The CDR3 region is CASSQESGVEAFF. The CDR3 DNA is TGTGCCAGCAGCCAAGAATCTGGAGTTGAAGCTTTCTTT.